The text below deals with one T cell receptor (beta chain). Sequenced by immunoSEQ multiplex PCR; TCRdb stores in-frame clones only, minus some. The sample comprises fewer than 600,000 clones, 89% of which are singletons, and about 1.5% rests with the top ten. The data were taken from a study of Ad26.COV2.S vaccination and SARS-CoV-2 variants. Treatment in this sample: about 20 received Ad26.COV2.S at low or high dose, single or two shots; 5 received placebo; per-sample allocation not given. Specimens were obtained on day 63 following the first vaccine or placebo injection. An Ad26 vector expressing Wuhan-strain SARS-CoV-2 spike served as the vaccine. The CDR3 has 12 amino acids. CDR1 is SEHNR, CDR2 FQNEAQ, per germline (reference sequence). The ends were cut back, 2 bases at V and 7 bases at J, with 8 bases in the middle.

The sequence was obtained from a person between 18 and 65 years old who received the Ad26.COV2.S COVID-19 vaccine or a placebo. This chain links TRBV7-9 with TRBJ1-2; the D gene is possibly TRBD1 (5 bases). Sample: peripheral blood, taken in a trial of Ad26.COV2.S vaccine versus placebo. CDR3 residues: CASSLLGVGYTF. The CDR3 DNA reads as TGTGCCAGCAGCTTATTAGGGGTTGGCTACACCTTC.